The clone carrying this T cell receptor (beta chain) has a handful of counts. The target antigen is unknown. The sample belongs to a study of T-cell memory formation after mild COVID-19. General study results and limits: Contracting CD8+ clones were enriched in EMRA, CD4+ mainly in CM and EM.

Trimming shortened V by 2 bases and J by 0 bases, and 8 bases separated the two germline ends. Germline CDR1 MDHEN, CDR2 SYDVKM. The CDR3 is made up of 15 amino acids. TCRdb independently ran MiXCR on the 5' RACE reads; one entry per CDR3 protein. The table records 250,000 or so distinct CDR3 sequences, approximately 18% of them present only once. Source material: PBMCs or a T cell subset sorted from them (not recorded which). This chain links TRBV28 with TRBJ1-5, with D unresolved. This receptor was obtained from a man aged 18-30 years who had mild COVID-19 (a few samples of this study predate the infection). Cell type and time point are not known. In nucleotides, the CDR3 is TGTGCCAGCAGTTTAGGAGCCAATAGCAATCAGCCCCAGCATTTT. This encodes CASSLGANSNQPQHF.